This TCR beta chain was sequenced for a study of beta chain features in type 1 diabetes. Whole-study context: No patient-donor differences in age, gender, total cells or subset yield.

Sequenced material consisted of expressed TCRB transcripts (all of the isolated RNA was reverse transcribed). Clones were read by immunoSEQ multiplex PCR, and TCRdb kept only the in-frame ones, dropping some. The sample lists around 350,000 clones; 10% to 15% were seen once. CDR1 and CDR2 from the germline V gene are GTSNPN and SVGIG (reference sequence). The CDR3 loop spans 16 amino acids. V shed 0 bases and J shed 1 base, with 15 bases lying between them. General study points: The study found fewer insertions and more deletions at VDJ junctions in type 1 diabetes patients. PCR, the amplification step, might favor shorter templates, equally in patients and controls. Researchers reported that naive, central memory and Treg TCRB repertoires appeared more similar in patients than in healthy donors.

Worth noting for this clone: Its antigen is unidentified.

The specimen was naive CD4+ T cells from blood. J is TRBJ1-1 and V is TRBV30, with D uncertain. The TCR originated in a man aged 18 to 30 in good health. CDR3 region: CAWSVLIRRSNTEAFF. CDR3 DNA sequence: TGTGCCTGGAGTGTACTGATACGCCGATCGAACACTGAAGCTTTCTTT.